One and the same sample provided the 24 T cell receptor beta chains below, sequenced in a study of OX40 agonist ivuxolimab in advanced cancers. Clones were read by immunoSEQ multiplex PCR, and TCRdb kept only the in-frame ones, dropping some. The repertoire has 60,000 to 75,000 clones, around 87% of them found once; the top ten carry 5.2%. This specimen was CD4+ or CD8+ T cells sorted from blood, taken in a trial of the OX40 agonist ivuxolimab. These receptors all stem from an adult with an advanced solid tumor such as melanoma, head and neck, liver or kidney cancer.

V gene TRBV7-9 combines with J gene TRBJ1-2, with D tentatively TRBD1 (5 bases). Germline lookup yields CDR1 SEHNR and CDR2 FQNEAQ (reference sequence). CDR3 length equals 15 residues. Deletions cut 2 bases from V and 4 bases from J, with 14 bases between. The chain's CDR3 is CASSLSLQGPYGYTF. The CDR3 DNA reads as TGTGCCAGCAGCTTATCCCTCCAGGGACCCTATGGCTACACCTTC.

This clone came up a few times. V is TRBV21-1 and J is TRBJ2-5; the D call TRBD2 from the table was never checked on the DNA. TRBV21-1 is marked as a pseudogene. This CDR3 is 18 amino acids long. The chain's CDR3 is CASSNSLIRLKPQETQYF. Written as DNA, the CDR3 is TGTGCCAGCAGCAACTCTCTAATAAGACTGAAACCCCAAGAGACCCAGTACTTC.

The chain uses TRBV6-5 and TRBJ2-1; TRBD2 agrees at 13 bases. CDR3 size: 15 residues. Germline V gene sequence: CDR1 MNHEY, CDR2 SVGAGI. The junction had 1 base not matched to a gene; V was cut back by 0 bases and J by 8 bases. The CDR3 protein is CASSYSGLAGYEQFF. CDR3 nucleotide sequence: TGTGCCAGCAGTTACTCGGGACTAGCGGGGTATGAGCAGTTCTTC.

The chain joins TRBV6-5 to TRBJ1-2; unclear D gene. V was trimmed by 7 bases and J by 8 bases, leaving 11 bases between them. The CDR3 is 11 residues long. Germline-derived CDR1 and CDR2 are MNHEY and SVGAGI. In nucleotides, the CDR3 is TGTGCCAGCATGGATGCGCAGGGCTACACCTTC. Translated: CASMDAQGYTF.

The V gene is TRBV11-1, the J gene TRBJ2-7, with D possibly matching TRBD1 (5 bases). Germline loops: CDR1 SGHAT, CDR2 FQDESV (reference sequence). CDR3 length: 12 residues. Trimming shortened V by 1 base and J by 4 bases, and 5 bases separated the two germline ends. CDR3 nucleotides: TGTGCCAGCAGCTTAGACAGGTACGAGCAGTACTTC. Its protein is CASSLDRYEQYF.

J is TRBJ2-3 and V is TRBV9; tentatively, D is TRBD2 (6 bases). This CDR3 is 14 amino acids long. In germline, CDR1 is SGDLS, CDR2 YYNGEE. V gave up 4 bases and J gave up 2 bases, with 11 bases separating them. The CDR3 DNA follows: TGTGCCAGCAGCTACCGGACTAACACAGATACGCAGTATTTT. The encoded protein is CASSYRTNTDTQYF.

The chain joins TRBV30 to TRBJ1-2; D not certain. The V end was cut by 2 bases, the J end by 4 bases, with 17 bases between. CDR3 size: 15 residues. CDR1 is GTSNPN and CDR2 is SVGIG in the germline V gene (reference sequence). The CDR3 here is CAWSREARPLYGYTF. The DNA of the CDR3 is TGTGCCTGGAGTCGAGAAGCGAGACCCCTCTATGGCTACACCTTC.

This clone appeared a single time. This chain's CDR3 is CASRSRDRGYEQYF. The CDR3 DNA is TGTGCCAGCAGATCCCGGGACAGGGGATACGAGCAGTACTTC. The V gene is TRBV28, the J gene TRBJ2-7, with 10 nucleotides matching TRBD1. The J segment lost 4 bases and the V segment lost 6 bases, leaving 6 bases of the junction unmatched. The CDR3 has 14 amino acids. Germline CDR1 MDHEN, CDR2 SYDVKM.

This chain links TRBV5-4 with TRBJ2-7; D unresolved. Trimming pared 1 base from V and 4 bases from J, leaving 6 bases between. CDR1 SGHNT and CDR2 YYREEE come from the germline V gene (reference sequence). The CDR3 loop spans 12 amino acids. The CDR3: CASSLTGYEQYF. The DNA for the CDR3 is TGTGCCAGCAGCTTGACCGGATACGAGCAGTACTTC.

V usage is TRBV5-1 and J usage is TRBJ1-5, with TRBD1 as a possible D gene (5 bases). The V end was cut by 8 bases, the J end by 6 bases, with 24 bases between. Germline values: CDR1 SGHRS, CDR2 YFSETQ. This CDR3 spans 16 amino acids. CDR3 coding DNA: TGCGCCAGGGGGGTTCGGGACCGAAAAGGGAGTCAGCCCCAGCATTTT. It codes for CARGVRDRKGSQPQHF. The entire variable domain, with the rest obtained from reference TRBV5-1 and TRBJ1-5, is as follows: KAGVTQTPRYLIKTRGQQVTLSCSPISGHRSVSWYQQTPGQGLQFLFEYFSETQRNKGNFPGRFSGRQFSNSRSEMNVSTLELGDSALYLCARGVRDRKGSQPQHFGDGTRLSIL.

This chain joins TRBV2 and TRBJ1-2; D call uncertain. This CDR3 region has 13 residues. Trimming left V 3 bases short and J 8 bases short, with 13 bases between. Germline V gives CDR1 SNHLY, CDR2 FYNNEI. Written as DNA, the CDR3 is TGTGCCAGCAGTGAGGGAGGTATCGGGGGCTACACCTTC. Its translation is CASSEGGIGGYTF.

This chain connects TRBV27 to TRBJ2-5; 7 bases match TRBD1. The V segment lost 4 bases and the J segment 2 bases; nucleotides outside the gene matches: 10. The CDR3 is 16 residues long. Germline V CDR1 and CDR2: MNHEY, SMNVEV (reference sequence). CDR3 sequence reads: CASSYRSGTAQETQYF. DNA of the CDR3: TGTGCCAGCAGTTATCGCTCGGGGACAGCTCAAGAGACCCAGTACTTC.

The chain carries TRBV5-1 and TRBJ1-4; tentatively, D is TRBD1 (6 bases). The CDR3 is made up of 15 amino acids. Trimming stripped 3 bases from V and 5 bases from J, with 14 bases between. CDR1 is SGHRS and CDR2 is YFSETQ in the germline V gene. This CDR3 reads CASSSRGERNEKLFF. CDR3 bases: TGCGCCAGCAGCTCCAGGGGTGAGAGAAATGAAAAACTGTTTTTT.

V is TRBV7-9 and J is TRBJ1-1; D is unclear. The germline V gene has CDR1 SEHNR and CDR2 FQNEAQ (reference sequence). The CDR3 totals 16 residues. Between the trimmed V and J ends, which lost 5 bases and 0 bases, there was a span of 16 bases. The CDR3 DNA reads TGTGCCAGCAGCCCCTGGATTTTGTGGGTGAACACTGAAGCTTTCTTT. Translated, it gives CASSPWILWVNTEAFF.

The genes are TRBV5-1 and TRBJ2-5; D may be TRBD1 or TRBD2 (6 bases each). This CDR3 spans 14 amino acids. The V gene's germline CDR1 is SGHRS and CDR2 YFSETQ. V lost 4 bases and J 5 bases, leaving 15 bases between the germline ends. CDR3 sequence reads: CASSGTGGAETQYF. DNA of the CDR3: TGCGCCAGCAGCGGGACCGGGGGCGCTGAGACCCAGTACTTC.

This clone came up once. The gene calls are TRBV19 and TRBJ1-3; maybe TRBD1 (6 bases). CDR1 LNHDA and CDR2 SQIVND come from the germline V gene (reference sequence). CDR3 length: 14 amino acids. Trimming took off 5 bases at V and 6 bases at J, with 14 bases between the two ends. CDR3 coding DNA: TGTGCCAGTAGTCCCGGGACACTCCTAAACACCATATATTTT. This gives the protein CASSPGTLLNTIYF.

This clone has just a few counts. The V and J genes are TRBV10-1 and TRBJ2-1; TRBD1 is a possible D gene (5 bases). Germline assignment: CDR1 WNHNN and CDR2 SYGVQD (reference sequence). CDR3 length equals 12 residues. The V end was cut by 3 bases, the J end by 16 bases, with 16 bases between. CDR3 loop: CASSEVSAGQFF. For the CDR3, the DNA is TGCGCCAGCAGTGAAGTATCGGCAGGGCAATTCTTC.

V and J are TRBV29-1 and TRBJ1-1; no firm D call. V was cut by 7 bases and J by 1 base, with 13 bases left in between. The CDR3 has 13 residues. The V gene's germline CDR1 is SQVTM and CDR2 ANQGSEA. The CDR3 is CSAGDPTNTEAFF. The CDR3 DNA reads as TGCAGCGCCGGCGATCCGACGAACACTGAAGCTTTCTTT.

The sample holds one count of this clone. The V gene is TRBV7-2, the J gene TRBJ1-3; D is ambiguous. V lost 4 bases and J lost 0, with 10 bases in between. The CDR3 contains 15 residues. In germline, CDR1 is SGHTA, CDR2 FQGNSA. In DNA form, the CDR3 reads TGTGCCAGCAGCTCTACAGTAGCCTCTGGAAACACCATATATTTT. This translates into CASSSTVASGNTIYF.

This chain links TRBV5-1 with TRBJ2-2; D is possibly TRBD2 (6 bases). Germline CDR1 SGHRS, CDR2 YFSETQ. V was clipped by 2 bases and J by 7 bases, with 15 bases between them. The CDR3 totals 15 residues. This chain's CDR3 is CASSFGSGQGGELFF. As DNA, the CDR3 is TGCGCCAGCAGCTTCGGGAGCGGGCAAGGCGGGGAGCTGTTTTTT.

The chain recombines TRBV2 with TRBJ1-5, with 11 nucleotides matching TRBD1. Germline V gene data show CDR1 as SNHLY and CDR2 as FYNNEI. Trimming removed 9 bases from V and 6 bases from J; junction bases left unmatched: 7. This CDR3 has 14 amino acids. CDR3 nucleotide sequence: TGTGCCAGTGCCGGGACAGGGGGTTCTCAGCCCCAGCATTTT. Translated: CASAGTGGSQPQHF.

This chain joins TRBV6-6 and TRBJ1-1; D ambiguous. This CDR3 spans 13 amino acids. CDR1 and CDR2 (germline): MNHNY, SVGAGI (reference sequence). The V gene lost 4 bases and the J gene lost 6 bases, with 12 bases spanning the gap. Written as DNA, the CDR3 is TGTGCCAGCAGTTGGAAGCTCTCAGCTGAAGCTTTCTTT. Its protein is CASSWKLSAEAFF.

A single count supports this clone. The CDR3 DNA reads as TGTGCCAGCAGCCGGGACAGGGTCACCGGGGAGCTGTTTTTT. Translated: CASSRDRVTGELFF. The chain links TRBV9 to TRBJ2-2; 9 bases map to TRBD1. The trim removed 4 bases at V and 4 bases at J, leaving 2 bases unmatched. The CDR3 is made up of 14 amino acids. Germline V gene sequence: CDR1 SGDLS, CDR2 YYNGEE.

The chain recombines TRBV14 with TRBJ2-2; TRBD2 might be the D (6 bases). V was cut by 0 bases and J by 1 base, with 9 bases left in between. From germline, CDR1 is SGHDN and CDR2 FVKESK. CDR3 length: 16 amino acids. The CDR3 nucleotides read TGTGCCAGCAGCCAAGATACGGGAGTGAACACCGGGGAGCTGTTTTTT. This gives the protein CASSQDTGVNTGELFF.